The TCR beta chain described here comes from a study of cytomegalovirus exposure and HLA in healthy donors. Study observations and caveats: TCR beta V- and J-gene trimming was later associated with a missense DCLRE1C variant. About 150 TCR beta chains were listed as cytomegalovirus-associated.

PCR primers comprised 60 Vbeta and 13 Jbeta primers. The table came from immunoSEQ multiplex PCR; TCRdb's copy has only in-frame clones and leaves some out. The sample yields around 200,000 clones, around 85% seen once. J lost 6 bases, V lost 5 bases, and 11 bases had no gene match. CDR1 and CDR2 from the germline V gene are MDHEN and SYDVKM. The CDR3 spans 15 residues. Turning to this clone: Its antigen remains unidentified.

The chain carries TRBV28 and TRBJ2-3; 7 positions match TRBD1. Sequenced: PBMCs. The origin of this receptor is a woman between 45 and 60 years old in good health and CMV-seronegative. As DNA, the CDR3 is TGTGCCAGCAGTACAGGGACAGCACTGAGGGATACGCAGTATTTT. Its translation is CASSTGTALRDTQYF.